Following are 5 T cell receptor beta chains from one sample sequenced in a study of shared clonotypes between healthy human individuals. CD8 cells regarded as naive lacked CD45RO, were positively chosen for CCR7, and omitted terminally differentiated effector memory CD45RA+ cells. Method: immunoSEQ multiplex PCR; TCRdb's copy keeps in-frame clones and lacks some. In the table there are about 2.2 million clones, around 93% of which are singletons. Sequencing was performed on naive CD8+ T cells from PBMCs. These receptors originate from a man aged 18 to 29 in good health. Some clones in this sample may be carry-over from other donors' samples.

V gene TRBV11-2 combines with J gene TRBJ2-3; D is possibly TRBD1 (6 bases). The CDR3 covers 15 residues. The V and J ends lost 2 bases and 5 bases respectively, with 14 bases between them. Germline lookup yields CDR1 SGHAT and CDR2 FQNNGV. CDR3 amino acids: CASSLFTTQGDTQYF. The CDR3 region has the DNA TGTGCCAGCAGCTTATTCACTACACAGGGAGATACGCAGTATTTT.

V is TRBV6-1 and J is TRBJ2-1, with D unresolved. With 0 bases removed from V and 7 bases from J, the gap between germline ends came to 7 bases. There are 13 residues in the CDR3. CDR1 is MNHNS and CDR2 is SASEGT in the germline V gene. CDR3 sequence reads: CASSEAWENEQFF. CDR3 DNA sequence: TGTGCCAGCAGTGAAGCCTGGGAAAATGAGCAGTTCTTC.

The rearrangement links TRBV7-9 to TRBJ1-4; D is uncertain. The V end lost 1 base, the J end lost 6 bases, and 12 bases lay between the germline ends. Germline V gene data show CDR1 as SEHNR and CDR2 as FQNEAQ (reference sequence). The CDR3 loop spans 15 amino acids. In DNA, the CDR3 is TGTGCCAGCAGCTTAGTTGGGGTCCTGGATGAAAAACTGTTTTTT. Translating gives CASSLVGVLDEKLFF.

CDR3: CASSPQQGEFSNQPQHF. CDR3 nucleotide sequence: TGTGCCAGCAGCCCTCAGCAGGGAGAATTTAGCAATCAGCCCCAGCATTTT. V and J are TRBV27 and TRBJ1-5; D might be TRBD1 (5 bases). This CDR3 comprises 17 residues. Trimming pared 6 bases from V and 0 bases from J, leaving 18 bases between. Germline V gene data show CDR1 as MNHEY and CDR2 as SMNVEV (reference sequence).

Comment on this clone: Other DNA sequences in this sample translate to the same CDR3. The V gene is TRBV7-9, the J gene TRBJ2-7, with TRBD2 matching over 7 bases. V shed 0 bases and J 4 bases; nucleotides not matched to a gene: 3. Looked up from germline, CDR1 is SEHNR and CDR2 is FQNEAQ (reference sequence). The CDR3 covers 14 residues. In DNA, the CDR3 is TGTGCCAGCAGCTTAGCGGGAGGGCCTTACGAGCAGTACTTC. This sequence encodes CASSLAGGPYEQYF. The full variable domain, with the rest looked up from reference TRBV7-9 and TRBJ2-7, is DTGVSQNPRHKITKRGQNVTFRCDPISEHNRLYWYRQTLGQGPEFLTYFQNEAQLEKSRLLSDRFSAERPKGSFSTLEIQRTEQGDSAMYLCASSLAGGPYEQYFGPGTRLTVT.